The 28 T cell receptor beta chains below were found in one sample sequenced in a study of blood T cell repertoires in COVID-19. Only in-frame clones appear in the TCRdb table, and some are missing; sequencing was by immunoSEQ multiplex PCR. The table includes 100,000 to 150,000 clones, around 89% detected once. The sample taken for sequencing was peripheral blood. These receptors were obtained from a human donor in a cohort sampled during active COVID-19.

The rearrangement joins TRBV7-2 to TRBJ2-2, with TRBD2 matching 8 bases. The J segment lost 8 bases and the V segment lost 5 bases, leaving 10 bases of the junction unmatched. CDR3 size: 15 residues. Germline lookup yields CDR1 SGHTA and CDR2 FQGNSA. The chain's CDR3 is CASSVVGLAAGELFF. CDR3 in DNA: TGTGCCAGCAGCGTAGTAGGACTAGCAGCTGGGGAGCTGTTTTTT.

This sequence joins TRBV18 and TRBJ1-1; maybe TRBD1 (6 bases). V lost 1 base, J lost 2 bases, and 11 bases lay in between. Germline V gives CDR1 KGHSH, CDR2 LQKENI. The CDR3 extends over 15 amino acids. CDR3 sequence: CASSPQGGSNTEAFF. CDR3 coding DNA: TGTGCCAGCTCACCACAGGGGGGGAGTAACACTGAAGCTTTCTTT.

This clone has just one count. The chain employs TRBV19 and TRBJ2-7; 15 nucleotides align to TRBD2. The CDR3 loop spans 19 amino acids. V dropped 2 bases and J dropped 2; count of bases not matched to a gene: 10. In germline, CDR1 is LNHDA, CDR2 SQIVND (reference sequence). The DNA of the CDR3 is TGTGCCAGTAGTATAACGAGGGATTGGACTAGCGGGAGGGCCTACGAGCAGTACTTC. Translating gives CASSITRDWTSGRAYEQYF.

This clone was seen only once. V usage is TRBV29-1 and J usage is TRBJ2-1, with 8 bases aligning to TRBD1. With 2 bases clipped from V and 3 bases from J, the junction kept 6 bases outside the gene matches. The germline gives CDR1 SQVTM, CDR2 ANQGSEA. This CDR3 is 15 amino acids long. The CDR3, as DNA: TGCAGCGTTGAATCATGGACAGGGAACTACAATGAGCAGTTCTTC. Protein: CSVESWTGNYNEQFF.

CDR3: CASRGGSSYEQYF. The CDR3 nucleotides read TGTGCCAGCAGAGGCGGGTCGTCCTACGAGCAGTACTTC. This chain connects TRBV12-3 or TRBV12-4 to TRBJ2-7; the D gene is possibly TRBD2 (5 bases). The CDR3 covers 13 residues. With 6 bases removed from V and 1 base from J, the gap between germline ends came to 10 bases.

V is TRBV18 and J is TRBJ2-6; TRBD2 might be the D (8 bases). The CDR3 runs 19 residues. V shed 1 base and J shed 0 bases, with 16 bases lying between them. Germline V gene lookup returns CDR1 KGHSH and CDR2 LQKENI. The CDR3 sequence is CASSPLGGDSGSGANVLTF. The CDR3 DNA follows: TGTGCCAGCTCACCACTCGGGGGGGACAGTGGCTCTGGGGCCAACGTCCTGACTTTC.

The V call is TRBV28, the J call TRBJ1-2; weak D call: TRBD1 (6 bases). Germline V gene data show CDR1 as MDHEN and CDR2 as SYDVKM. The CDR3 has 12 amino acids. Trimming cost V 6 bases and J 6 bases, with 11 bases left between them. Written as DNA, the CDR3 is TGTGCCAGCAGCACCAGGGGTCATGGCTACACCTTC. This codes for CASSTRGHGYTF.

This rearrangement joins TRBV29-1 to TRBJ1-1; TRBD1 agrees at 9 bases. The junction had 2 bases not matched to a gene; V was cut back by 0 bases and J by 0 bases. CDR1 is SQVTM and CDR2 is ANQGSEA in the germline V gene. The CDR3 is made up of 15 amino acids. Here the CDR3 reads CSVEDWTGVNTEAFF. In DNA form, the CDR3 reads TGCAGCGTTGAAGACTGGACAGGGGTGAACACTGAAGCTTTCTTT.

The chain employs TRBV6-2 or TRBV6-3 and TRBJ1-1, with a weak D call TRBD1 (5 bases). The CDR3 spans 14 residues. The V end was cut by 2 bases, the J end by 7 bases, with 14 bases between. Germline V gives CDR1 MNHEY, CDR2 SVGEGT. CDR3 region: CASSYRGPNVEAFF. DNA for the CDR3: TGTGCCAGCAGTTACAGGGGTCCTAACGTTGAAGCTTTCTTT.

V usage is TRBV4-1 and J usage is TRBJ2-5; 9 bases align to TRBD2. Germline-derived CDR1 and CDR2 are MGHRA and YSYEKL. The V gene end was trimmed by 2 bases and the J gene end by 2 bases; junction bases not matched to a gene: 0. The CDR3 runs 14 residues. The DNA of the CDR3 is TGCGCCAGCAGCCAAACTAGCGGGCAAGAGACCCAGTACTTC. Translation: CASSQTSGQETQYF.

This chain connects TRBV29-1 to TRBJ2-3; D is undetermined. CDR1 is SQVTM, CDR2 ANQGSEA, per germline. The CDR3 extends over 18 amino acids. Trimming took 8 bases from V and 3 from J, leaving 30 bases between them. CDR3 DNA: TGCAGCACGTATCTCAGAAGAGGCGTCGAACCAAATACAGATACGCAGTATTTT. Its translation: CSTYLRRGVEPNTDTQYF.

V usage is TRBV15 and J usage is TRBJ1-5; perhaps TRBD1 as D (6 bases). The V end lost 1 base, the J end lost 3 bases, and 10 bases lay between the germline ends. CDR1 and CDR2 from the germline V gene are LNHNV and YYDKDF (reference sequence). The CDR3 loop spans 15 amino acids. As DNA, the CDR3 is TGTGCCACCAGCAGAGGACAGGACTTCAATCAGCCCCAGCATTTT. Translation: CATSRGQDFNQPQHF.

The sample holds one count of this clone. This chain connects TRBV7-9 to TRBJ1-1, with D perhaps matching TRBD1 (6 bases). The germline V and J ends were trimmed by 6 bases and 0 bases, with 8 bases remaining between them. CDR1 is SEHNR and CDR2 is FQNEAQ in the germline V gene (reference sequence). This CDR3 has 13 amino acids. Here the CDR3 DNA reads TGTGCCAGCAGTCGACAGGTGAACACTGAAGCTTTCTTT. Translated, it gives CASSRQVNTEAFF. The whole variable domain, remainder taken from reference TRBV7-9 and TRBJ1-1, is DTGVSQNPRHKITKRGQNVTFRCDPISEHNRLYWYRQTLGQGPEFLTYFQNEAQLEKSRLLSDRFSAERPKGSFSTLEIQRTEQGDSAMYLCASSRQVNTEAFFGQGTRLTVV.

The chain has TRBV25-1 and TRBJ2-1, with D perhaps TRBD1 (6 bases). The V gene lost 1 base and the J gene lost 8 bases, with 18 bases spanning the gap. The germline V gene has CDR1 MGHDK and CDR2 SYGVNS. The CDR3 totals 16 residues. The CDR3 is CASSESEHRVEDEQFF. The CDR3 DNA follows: TGTGCCAGCAGTGAATCAGAGCACAGGGTGGAAGATGAGCAGTTCTTC.

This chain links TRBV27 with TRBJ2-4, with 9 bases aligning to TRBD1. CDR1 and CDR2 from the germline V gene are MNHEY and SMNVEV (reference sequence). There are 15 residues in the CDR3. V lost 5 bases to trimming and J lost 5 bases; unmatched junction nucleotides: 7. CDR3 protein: CASSGQGKLQNIQYF. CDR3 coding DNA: TGTGCCAGCAGTGGACAGGGGAAATTGCAAAACATTCAGTACTTC.

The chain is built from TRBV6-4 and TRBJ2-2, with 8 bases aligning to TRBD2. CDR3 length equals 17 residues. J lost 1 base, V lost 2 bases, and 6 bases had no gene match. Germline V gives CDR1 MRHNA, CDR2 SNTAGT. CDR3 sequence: CASSDGGLVGNTGELFF. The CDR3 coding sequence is TGTGCCAGCAGTGACGGGGGACTAGTCGGGAACACCGGGGAGCTGTTTTTT.

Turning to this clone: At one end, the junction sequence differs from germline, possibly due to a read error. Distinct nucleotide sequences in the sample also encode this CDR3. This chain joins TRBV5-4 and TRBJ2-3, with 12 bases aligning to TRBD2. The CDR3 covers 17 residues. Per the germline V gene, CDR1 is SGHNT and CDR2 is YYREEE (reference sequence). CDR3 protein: CASSLASGRDHTDTQYF. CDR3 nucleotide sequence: TGTGCTAGCAGCTTGGCTAGCGGGAGGGACCACACAGATACGCAGTATTTT.

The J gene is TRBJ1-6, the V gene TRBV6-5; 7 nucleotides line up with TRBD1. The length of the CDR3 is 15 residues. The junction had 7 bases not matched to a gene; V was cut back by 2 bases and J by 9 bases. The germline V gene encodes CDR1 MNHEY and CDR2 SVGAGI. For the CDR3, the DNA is TGTGCCAGCAGTTACAGGGGGCTGTTGGGTTCACCCCTCCACTTT. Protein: CASSYRGLLGSPLHF.

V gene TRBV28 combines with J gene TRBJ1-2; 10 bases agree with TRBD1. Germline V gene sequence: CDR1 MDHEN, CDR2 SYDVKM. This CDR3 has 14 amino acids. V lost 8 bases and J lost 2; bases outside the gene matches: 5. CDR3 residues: CASYQGQGNYGYTF. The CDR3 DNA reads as TGTGCCAGCTATCAGGGACAGGGGAACTATGGCTACACCTTC.

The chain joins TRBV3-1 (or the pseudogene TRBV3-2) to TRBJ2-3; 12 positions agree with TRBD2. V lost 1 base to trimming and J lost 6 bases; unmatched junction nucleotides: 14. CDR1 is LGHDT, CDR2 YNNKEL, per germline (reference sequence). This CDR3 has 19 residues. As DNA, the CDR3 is TGTGCCAGCAGCCAAGCTCGACATGGACTAGCGGGGCCCGGGGATACGCAGTATTTT. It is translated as CASSQARHGLAGPGDTQYF.

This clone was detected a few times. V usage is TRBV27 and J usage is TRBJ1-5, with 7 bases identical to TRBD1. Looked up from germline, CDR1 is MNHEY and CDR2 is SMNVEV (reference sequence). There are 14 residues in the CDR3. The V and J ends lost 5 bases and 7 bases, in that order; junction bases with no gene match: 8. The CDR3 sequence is CASSLRTGSQPQHF. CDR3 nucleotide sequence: TGTGCCAGCAGTCTCCGGACAGGCTCCCAGCCCCAGCATTTT.

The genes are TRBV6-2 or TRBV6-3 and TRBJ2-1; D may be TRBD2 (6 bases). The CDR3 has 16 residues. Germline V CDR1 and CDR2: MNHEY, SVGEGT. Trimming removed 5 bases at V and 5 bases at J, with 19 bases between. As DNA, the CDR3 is TGTGCCAGCAGTACCTGGGACTCCCGCGAGGACAATGAGCAGTTCTTC. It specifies CASSTWDSREDNEQFF.

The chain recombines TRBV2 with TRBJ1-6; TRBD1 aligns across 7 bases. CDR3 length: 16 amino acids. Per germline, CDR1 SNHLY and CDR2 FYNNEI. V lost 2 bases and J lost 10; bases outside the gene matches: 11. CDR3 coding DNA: TGTGCCAGCAGTGAATTTTCCCGGGCAGGGGGATCACCCCTCCACTTT. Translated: CASSEFSRAGGSPLHF.

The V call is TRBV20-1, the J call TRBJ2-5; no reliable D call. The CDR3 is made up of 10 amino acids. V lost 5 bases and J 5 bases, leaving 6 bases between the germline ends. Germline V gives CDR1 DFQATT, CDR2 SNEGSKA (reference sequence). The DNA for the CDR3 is TGCAGTGCTCAGAGGGAGACCCAGTACTTC. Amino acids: CSAQRETQYF.

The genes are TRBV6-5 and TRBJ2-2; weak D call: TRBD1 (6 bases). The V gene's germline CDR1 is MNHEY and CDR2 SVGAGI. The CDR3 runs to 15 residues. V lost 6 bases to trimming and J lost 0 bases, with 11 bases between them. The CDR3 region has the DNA TGTGCCAGCAGATCAAGGGACACGAACACCGGGGAGCTGTTTTTT. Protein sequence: CASRSRDTNTGELFF.

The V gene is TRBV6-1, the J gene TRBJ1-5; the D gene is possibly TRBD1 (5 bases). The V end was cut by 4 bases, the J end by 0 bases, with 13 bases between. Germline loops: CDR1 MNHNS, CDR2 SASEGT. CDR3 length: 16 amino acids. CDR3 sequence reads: CASSGGDGVSNQPQHF. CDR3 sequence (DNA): TGTGCCAGCAGTGGGGGGGACGGTGTTAGCAATCAGCCCCAGCATTTT.

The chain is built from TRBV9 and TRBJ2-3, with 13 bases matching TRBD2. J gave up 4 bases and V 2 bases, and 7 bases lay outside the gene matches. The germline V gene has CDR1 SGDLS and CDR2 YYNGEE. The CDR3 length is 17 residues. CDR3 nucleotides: TGTGCCAGCAGCGTCGACACTAGCGGGGGGGCCGCAGATACGCAGTATTTT. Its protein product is CASSVDTSGGAADTQYF.

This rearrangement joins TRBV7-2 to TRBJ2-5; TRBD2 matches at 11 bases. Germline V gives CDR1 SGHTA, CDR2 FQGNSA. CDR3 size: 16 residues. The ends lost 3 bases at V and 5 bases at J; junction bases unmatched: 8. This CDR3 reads CASSLVAGGAGETQYF. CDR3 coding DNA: TGTGCCAGCAGCTTGGTAGCGGGGGGGGCCGGTGAGACCCAGTACTTC.